This TCR beta chain was observed in a study of regulatory T cells in long-lasting Graves disease. On the study more broadly: Positive TSH receptor antibodies alongside over 5 years of antithyroid drugs were what marked Graves' disease as persistent.

Regarding time point: persistent/refractory GD, antithyroid drugs over 5 years with positive TRAb. Generation of the TCR library employed RNA extracted from PBMCs. The germline gives CDR1 LGHDT, CDR2 YNNKEL (reference sequence). CDR3 size: 15 residues. Trimming took off 0 bases at V and 2 bases at J, with 11 bases between the two ends. TCR beta libraries were built with iRepertoire HTBI primers and Arm-PCR of CDR3 regions. TCRdb itself ran the multiplex PCR reads through MiXCR, one entry per CDR3 protein. The sample contains approximately 400,000 distinct CDR3 sequences, less than 25% of which appear only once.

The V gene is TRBV3-1, the J gene TRBJ2-7, with D tentatively TRBD2 (6 bases). This receptor was obtained from a female donor with Graves disease. The material was peripheral blood mononuclear cells (PBMCs), obtained when the disease was refractory, from a patient treated with antithyroid drugs. CDR3 sequence (DNA): TGTGCCAGCAGCCAAGATCCGGGGAGGACCTACGAGCAGTACTTC. Translating gives CASSQDPGRTYEQYF.